This is a list of T cell receptor beta chains from one sample in a study of somatic mutations in cytotoxic T cells in rheumatoid arthritis. Repertoires were generated with immunoSEQ multiplex PCR, while TCRdb's copy carries only in-frame clones and drops some. Among tens of thousands of clones listed, 84% were seen once. The specimen was CD8+ T cells sorted from blood. All receptors come from a man aged 35 to 55 in good health. Each CDR3 is given with its conserved first and last residue. D genes are given only for firm matches. Expanded clones are given a class, and other clones once, few, many or no size at all.

>TRBJ1-4|-|once|TRBV30
TGTGCCTGGAGTAGAGTCAGTACGAATGAAAAACTGTTTTTT
CAWSRVSTNEKLFF
>TRBJ2-2|TRBD1|-|TRBV6-5
TGTGCCAGCAGTTATAGGGCAGGGGGCACCGGGGAGCTGTTTTTT
CASSYRAGGTGELFF
>TRBJ1-5|-|-|TRBV28
TGTGCCAGCAGTTTAGTAACTTATAGCAATCAGCCCCAGCATTTT
CASSLVTYSNQPQHF
>TRBJ2-1|-|-|TRBV30
TGTGCCCTACTCTGGGGGTACAATGAGCAGTTCTTC
CALLWGYNEQFF
>TRBJ2-1|TRBD2|-|TRBV19
TGTGCCAGTAGTCCGGGACTAGCGGGAGACGATGAGCAGTTCTTC
CASSPGLAGDDEQFF
>TRBJ2-1|-|once|TRBV10-2
TGCGCCAGCAGCAGGGCTTACAATGAGCAGTTCTTC
CASSRAYNEQFF
>TRBJ2-1|TRBD2|-|TRBV19
TGTGCCAGTGGGACTAGCGGGGGAAGCTACAATGAGCAGTTCTTC
CASGTSGGSYNEQFF
>TRBJ1-5|-|-|TRBV28
TGTGCCAGCAGTTTATCAGAGGGCCAGCATTTT
CASSLSEGQHF
>TRBJ2-3|TRBD2|-|TRBV11-2
TGTGCCAGCACCCTAATAGAGACTAGCGTGATCACAGATACGCAGTATTTT
CASTLIETSVITDTQYF
>TRBJ2-1|-|-|TRBV15
TGTGCCACCGGTGAGAGCGGCGGGCTTCATGAGCAGTTCTTC
CATGESGGLHEQFF
>TRBJ2-1|TRBD2|-|TRBV11-3
TGTGCCAGCAGCCCCGGGGAGGGGTGGGTCTACAATGAGCAGTTCTTC
CASSPGEGWVYNEQFF
>TRBJ2-3|-|-|TRBV19
TGTGCCAGTAGTATAGGCACCTACACAGATACGCAGTATTTT
CASSIGTYTDTQYF
>TRBJ2-7|TRBD1|-|TRBV7-2
TGTGCCAGCAGCGCCCGGGACAGTTCCCACGAGCAGTACTTC
CASSARDSSHEQYF
>TRBJ2-5|-|-|TRBV19
TGTGCCAGTAGTAAACTCACAGAGCAAGAGACCCAGTACTTC
CASSKLTEQETQYF
>TRBJ1-1|-|-|TRBV2
TGTGCCAGCAGTGAAGAAGACTCAGCTTTCTTT
CASSEEDSAFF
>TRBJ2-7|-|few|TRBV4-1
TGCGCCAGCAGCCAAGGATTCTCCTACGAGCAGTACTTC
CASSQGFSYEQYF
>TRBJ1-5|-|few|TRBV2
TGTGCCAGCACACGGACAGCTAGCAATCAGCCCCAGCATTTT
CASTRTASNQPQHF
>TRBJ2-7|-|-|TRBV5-5
TGTGCCAGCAGCCACGAACTTGTCGAGCAGTACTTC
CASSHELVEQYF
>TRBJ2-1|-|-|TRBV19
TGTGCCAGTAGTATAAGGGATTTGGATGAGCAGTTCTTC
CASSIRDLDEQFF
>TRBJ2-1|TRBD2|-|TRBV5-1
TGCGCCAGCAGCTTCCAGAGCGGGAGCAGCTACAATGAGCAGTTCTTC
CASSFQSGSSYNEQFF
>TRBJ2-7|-|-|TRBV30
TGTGCCTGGAGTGACTACGAGCAGTACTTC
CAWSDYEQYF
>TRBJ1-1|-|-|TRBV4-1
TGCGCCAGCAGCCAAGAGGGATTAACTCGGAACACTGAAGCTTTCTTT
CASSQEGLTRNTEAFF
>TRBJ2-7|-|-|TRBV10-3
TGTGCCATCAGGGACCCCGGGGGTGTCCACGAGCAGTACTTC
CAIRDPGGVHEQYF
>TRBJ1-5|-|-|TRBV6-5
TGTGCCAGCAGTTTGGGGCTGAACAATCAGCCCCAGCATTTT
CASSLGLNNQPQHF
>TRBJ2-2|TRBD2|-|TRBV4-3
TGCGCCAGCAGCCCGGGGGGTGCCGGGGAGCTGTTTTTT
CASSPGGAGELFF
>TRBJ1-4|-|-|TRBV7-6
TGTGCCAGCAGCTTAGGGCTGGCCACAGTGGGGGAAAAACTGTTTTTT
CASSLGLATVGEKLFF
>TRBJ2-5|TRBD2|-|TRBV30
TGTGCCTGGAGTGTACCTAGCGGGAGGAACCAAGAGACCCAGTACTTC
CAWSVPSGRNQETQYF
>TRBJ2-7|-|-|TRBV27
TGTGCCAGCAGTTCCGGCCAATACTACGAGCAGTACTTC
CASSSGQYYEQYF
>TRBJ2-1|-|-|TRBV7-9
TGTGCCAGCACCCCTGTGGTAAATCCCAATGAGCAGTTCTTC
CASTPVVNPNEQFF
>TRBJ2-7|-|-|TRBV7-8
TGTGCCAGCAGCCCCTCCATTGGCGGCTACTACGAGCAGTACTTC
CASSPSIGGYYEQYF
>TRBJ2-5|TRBD1|-|TRBV27
TGTGCCAGCAGTTCCTCCGGGACAGGGGTGGTGGAGACCCAGTACTTC
CASSSSGTGVVETQYF
>TRBJ2-7|TRBD1|-|TRBV11-3
TGTGCCAGCAGCTTGGCCGGGACAGGGGTCGAGCAGTACTTC
CASSLAGTGVEQYF
>TRBJ2-7|TRBD2|-|TRBV4-1
TGCGCCAGCAGCTCGGGACTAGCGACCTCGGGCGAGCAGTACTTC
CASSSGLATSGEQYF
>TRBJ2-7|-|once|TRBV28
TGTGCCAGCGAAGACAGCGTTTGGGTCGAGCAGTACTTC
CASEDSVWVEQYF
>TRBJ2-3|TRBD1|-|TRBV5-1
TGCGCCAGCAGCCGTTGGACAGGGCGCTTGGATACGCAGTATTTT
CASSRWTGRLDTQYF
>TRBJ2-7|TRBD2|-|TRBV7-8
TGTGCCAGCAGCTTATTTAGCGGGTCGTCCTACGAGCAGTACTTC
CASSLFSGSSYEQYF
>TRBJ1-5|TRBD1|-|TRBV30
TGTGCCTGGGACAGGGGATATAGCAATCAGCCCCAGCATTTT
CAWDRGYSNQPQHF
>TRBJ1-2|-|-|TRBV4-3
TGCGCCAGCAGCTTCAGGGGTGACTATGGCTACACCTTC
CASSFRGDYGYTF
>TRBJ2-7|-|-|TRBV6-5
TGTGCCAGCAGAATAGCGGATACCTACGAGCAGTACTTC
CASRIADTYEQYF
>TRBJ2-3|-|-|TRBV7-9
TGTGCCAGCAGCCCACTAGGGGACACAGATACGCAGTATTTT
CASSPLGDTDTQYF
>TRBJ2-7|-|-|TRBV7-9
TGTGCCAGCAGCTTAGTGAATAGCGGTTACGAGCAGTACTTC
CASSLVNSGYEQYF
>TRBJ2-7|-|-|TRBV13
TGTGCCAGCAGCTGGGCAAGCGCCGACGAGCAGTACTTC
CASSWASADEQYF
>TRBJ2-1|-|-|TRBV13
TGTGCCAGCAGCCCCCGCGGGGAAGGGCAGTTCTTC
CASSPRGEGQFF
>TRBJ2-3|-|-|TRBV28
TGTGCCACTCTAGAGACAGACGACACAGATACGCAGTATTTT
CATLETDDTDTQYF
>TRBJ2-7|TRBD1|-|TRBV29-1
TGCAGCGTTGGGGCCACAGGGGGCTACGAGCAGTACTTC
CSVGATGGYEQYF
>TRBJ2-7|TRBD2|-|TRBV27
TGTGCCAGCAGTTCTCCGACTAGCGGAGGGGCCTACGAGCAGTACTTC
CASSSPTSGGAYEQYF
>TRBJ1-2|-|-|TRBV30
TGTGCCTGGATCCCCTCTTTTTTGGGAGCACCAATTAACTATGGCTACACCTTC
CAWIPSFLGAPINYGYTF
>TRBJ2-4|TRBD2|-|TRBV4-2
TGTGCCAGCAGCCCTTCTGGGACTAGCGGGAGCAACATTCAGTACTTC
CASSPSGTSGSNIQYF
>TRBJ2-7|-|few|TRBV4-1
TGCGCCAGCAGGCCCCGGGACACCGGGACCTACGAGCAGTACTTC
CASRPRDTGTYEQYF
>TRBJ2-4|-|-|TRBV10-2
TGCGCCAGCGCCCCCGTTGATGTCAAAAACATTCAGTACTTC
CASAPVDVKNIQYF
>TRBJ2-1|TRBD2|-|TRBV29-1
TGCAGCGTCCCCGGGACAGGGACCGGGACTAGCGGTTACAATGAGCAGTTCTTC
CSVPGTGTGTSGYNEQFF
>TRBJ1-5|-|few|TRBV10-3
TGTGCCATCAGCGATACTTATCAGCCCCAGCATTTT
CAISDTYQPQHF
>TRBJ1-4|TRBD1|-|TRBV9
TGTGCCAGCAGCCCACAGGGGGGGAATGAAAAACTGTTTTTT
CASSPQGGNEKLFF
>TRBJ2-7|TRBD2|-|TRBV7-6
TGTGCCAGCAGCCCCACTAGCGGACATTACTACGAGCAGTACTTC
CASSPTSGHYYEQYF
>TRBJ2-7|TRBD1|-|TRBV7-9
TGTGCCGGAGGCACCGGGACAGGGTTCTACGAGCAGTACTTC
CAGGTGTGFYEQYF
>TRBJ2-2|TRBD1|-|TRBV29-1
TGCAGCGTTGAAGGTCCCGGGACAGGGGAGGCCGGGGAGCTGTTTTTT
CSVEGPGTGEAGELFF
>TRBJ2-7|-|-|TRBV4-1
TGCGCCAGCAGCCAAGAAGAGGTCGCCTCCTACGAGCAGTACTTC
CASSQEEVASYEQYF
>TRBJ1-2|TRBD1|-|TRBV5-4
TGTGCCAGCAGCGCGGGACAGGGGGCGTTAGGCTATGGCTACACCTTC
CASSAGQGALGYGYTF